Sequencing of this T cell receptor (beta chain) was carried out in a study of somatic mutations in cytotoxic T cells in rheumatoid arthritis (dated by TCRdb to about 2017). Some background on the complete study: Right after diagnosis and prior to the start of any treatment, about 30 ml EDTA of peripheral blood was drawn from patients. Whether expanded CD8+ T-cell clones in untreated, newly diagnosed rheumatoid arthritis carry somatic mutations was the study question, and clonality was characterized with TCRB deep sequencing. Median age was essentially the same in the patient group and the control group. TCRB deep sequencing was performed for roughly 69 rheumatoid arthritis patients and approximately 20 healthy controls. Some V beta antibody-stained T-cell populations were flow-sorted on a FACSAria II or Sony SH800 at nearly 100% purity, and sorted V beta1+ cells also underwent TCRB sequencing. Overall study results and their limits: CD8+ T-cell clonality in rheumatoid arthritis patients was not significantly different from that in age-matched healthy controls. Healthy controls showed no age-related increase in CD8+ clonality, whereas patients did (Spearman r ~ 0.49). The expanded CD8+ clones had unknown antigen targets, and not appearing in virus-specific databases did not rule out that they were virus-specific. The largest CD8+ clone made up more than 20% of CD8+ cells in about an eighth of the roughly 60 patients, and blood and synovial fluid shared several identical CD8+ TCRB sequences. No adjustment for multiple comparisons was made for the slight TRBV07 underrepresentation in patients.

Reading the germline V gene gives CDR1 SGHVS and CDR2 FNYEAQ. Here V drops 5 bases and J drops 3 bases, and the junction holds 6 bases not matched to any gene. From cysteine to phenylalanine, the CDR3 is 16 amino acids long. Only the CDR3 DNA is retained, 48 bases long and in frame from the first base. Comments on this clone: The specificity of this receptor is unknown. No much larger clone exists at a distance of one base, and base qualities are not known.

Positive magnetic bead selection on an AutoMACS was used to isolate CD4+ and CD8+ cells, with flow cytometry used to check purity. Clonal expansions were first screened by flow cytometry with a TCR V beta antibody panel, then characterized by TCRB deep sequencing of sorted CD8+ fractions. Ficoll-Paque PLUS density gradient separation was used to isolate peripheral blood mononuclear cells. DNA from CD4-enriched, CD8-enriched or PBMC samples was extracted using Nucleospin Tissue or Tissue XS kits and then quantified on a Qubit 2.0 fluorometer. TCRB CDR3 sequencing used the immunoSEQ assay on genomic DNA. As for how the authors treated the data: When patient CD8+ clones exceeding 1% were checked against published virus-specific TCRB sequences, only a few matched. The analyses included only productive TCRB rearrangements. Clonality was expressed as a Shannon entropy-based productive clonality index, with each clone defined by a unique TCRB CDR3 sequence. To calculate repertoire overlap between two samples, the template counts of each clone were considered relative to each sample's total templates. V-gene usage measured by flow cytometry correlated with TCRB sequencing V-gene usage, with a Spearman r of roughly 0.67. Drawn from immuneACCESS, this table holds only the in-frame rearrangements with V and J called that TCRdb kept. Clones are partly lost; checked studies trace under half to an unresolved V gene and leave the rest unexplained. V and J calls and clone size follow that table, whereas D and trimming were derived from the DNA. Within this sample are some 14,000 clones, with less than 85% of them counted one time only. 11% to 15% of the sample belongs to the ten largest clones.

Sequenced material: CD8+ T cells sorted from blood. This chain is built from TRBV7-6 and TRBJ2-1, with TRBD2 matching 11 junction bases. The receptor was derived from an adult with rheumatoid arthritis. The CDR3 loop reads CASSPGTSGHYNEQFF. Here is the DNA: TGTGCCAGCAGCCCTGGGACTAGCGGACACTACAATGAGCAGTTCTTC.